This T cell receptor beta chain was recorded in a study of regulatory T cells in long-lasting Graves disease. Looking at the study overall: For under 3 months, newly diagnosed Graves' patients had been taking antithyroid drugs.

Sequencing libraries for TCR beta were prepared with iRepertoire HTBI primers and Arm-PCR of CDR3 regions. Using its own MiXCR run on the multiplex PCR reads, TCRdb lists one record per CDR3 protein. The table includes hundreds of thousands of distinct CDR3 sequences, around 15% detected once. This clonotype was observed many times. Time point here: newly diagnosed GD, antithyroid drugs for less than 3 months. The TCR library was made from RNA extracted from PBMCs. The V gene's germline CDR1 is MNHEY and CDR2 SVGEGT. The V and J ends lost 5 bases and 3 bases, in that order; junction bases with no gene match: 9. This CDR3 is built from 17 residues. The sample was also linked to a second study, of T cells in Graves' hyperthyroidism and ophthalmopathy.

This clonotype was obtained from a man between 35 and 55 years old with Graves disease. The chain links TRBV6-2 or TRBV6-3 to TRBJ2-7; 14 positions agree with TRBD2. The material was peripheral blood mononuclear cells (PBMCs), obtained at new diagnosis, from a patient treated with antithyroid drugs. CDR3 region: CASSDTGTSGGIYEQYF. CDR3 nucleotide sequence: TGTGCCAGCAGTGACACAGGGACTAGCGGGGGCATCTACGAGCAGTACTTC.